One sample yielded the 30 T cell receptor beta chains listed below, sequenced in a study of blood T cell repertoires in COVID-19. Libraries were prepared by immunoSEQ multiplex PCR; TCRdb keeps only in-frame clonotypes and omits some of them. In the table there are approximately 250,000 clones, about 89% of which are singletons. Sequences were obtained from peripheral blood. Receptors originate from a man between 40 and 49 years old with active or convalescent COVID-19.

The V and J genes are TRBV12-3 or TRBV12-4 and TRBJ2-1; D not certain. V was clipped by 4 bases and J by 6 bases, with 7 bases between them. CDR3 length: 12 amino acids. The CDR3 nucleotides are TGTGCCAGCAGTTATTATCCCAATGAGCAGTTCTTC. Residues: CASSYYPNEQFF.

This chain joins TRBV14 and TRBJ2-7; TRBD1 is a possible D gene (6 bases). The germline V and J ends were trimmed by 3 bases and 4 bases, with 10 bases remaining between them. Germline lookup yields CDR1 SGHDN and CDR2 FVKESK. The CDR3 spans 13 residues. Here the CDR3 DNA reads TGTGCCAGCAGCCACGGGCAGGGGTACGAGCAGTACTTC. Translated: CASSHGQGYEQYF.

J is TRBJ2-2 and V is TRBV5-6; D is possibly TRBD1 (8 bases). V was clipped by 2 bases and J by 6 bases, with 14 bases between them. The CDR3 has 15 amino acids. Germline V gene sequence: CDR1 SGHDT, CDR2 YYEEEE. The DNA of the CDR3 is TGTGCCAGCAGCTTTGGACAGGGAGGGGCCGGGGAGCTGTTTTTT. Protein product: CASSFGQGGAGELFF. Full variable domain (rest looked up from reference TRBV5-6 and TRBJ2-2): DAGVTQSPTHLIKTRGQQVTLRCSPKSGHDTVSWYQQALGQGPQFIFQYYEEEERQRGNFPDRFSGHQFPNYSSELNVNALLLGDSALYLCASSFGQGGAGELFFGEGSRLTVL.

This chain joins TRBV15 and TRBJ2-7; TRBD1 aligns across 7 bases. CDR3 length: 13 residues. J was trimmed by 3 bases and V by 4 bases; bases with no gene match: 3. Germline CDR1 reads LNHNV; CDR2 reads YYDKDF (reference sequence). The DNA of the CDR3 is TGTGCCACCAGCATGGGACAGCTCTACGAGCAGTACTTC. It codes for CATSMGQLYEQYF.

V usage is TRBV21-1 and J usage is TRBJ2-1; the tabulated D call, TRBD2, remains unverified against the DNA. TRBV21-1 is given as a pseudogene. This CDR3 has 17 amino acids. CDR3 region: CASSKARRRNVIREQFF. For the CDR3, the DNA is TGTGCCAGCAGCAAAGCCCGAAGGAGAAACGTAATTCGTGAGCAGTTCTTC.

J is TRBJ1-2 and V is TRBV19; no clear D gene. The CDR3 runs 14 residues. With 7 bases removed from V and 1 base from J, the gap between germline ends came to 13 bases. CDR1 and CDR2 (germline): LNHDA, SQIVND (reference sequence). This CDR3 is CASNPREINYGYTF. The CDR3 DNA sequence: TGTGCCAGTAACCCGAGGGAAATTAACTATGGCTACACCTTC.

This chain links TRBV19 with TRBJ1-1; D ambiguous. Trimming took off 6 bases at V and 11 bases at J, with 13 bases between the two ends. The CDR3 sequence is 11 residues long. Germline loops: CDR1 LNHDA, CDR2 SQIVND (reference sequence). The CDR3 DNA sequence: TGTGCCAGTAGCAACCCCACCGGGGCTTTCTTT. It specifies CASSNPTGAFF.

The chain links TRBV5-1 to TRBJ2-7, with TRBD2 as a possible D gene (6 bases). Deletions cut 5 bases from V and 2 bases from J, with 8 bases between. Germline assignment: CDR1 SGHRS and CDR2 YFSETQ. The CDR3 is 12 residues long. The CDR3 spells CASRGGPYEQYF. The CDR3 region has the DNA TGCGCCAGCAGGGGAGGCCCCTACGAGCAGTACTTC.

This CDR3 is CASSLDLGRSYGYTF. In nucleotides, the CDR3 is TGCGCCAGCAGCTTGGATCTGGGGCGCAGCTATGGCTACACCTTC. The chain links TRBV5-1 to TRBJ1-2; a possible D gene is TRBD1 (5 bases). This CDR3 contains 15 residues. Trimming took off 0 bases at V and 4 bases at J, with 13 bases between the two ends. The V gene's germline CDR1 is SGHRS and CDR2 YFSETQ. The full variable domain, rest sourced from reference TRBV5-1 and TRBJ1-2, is KAGVTQTPRYLIKTRGQQVTLSCSPISGHRSVSWYQQTPGQGLQFLFEYFSETQRNKGNFPGRFSGRQFSNSRSEMNVSTLELGDSALYLCASSLDLGRSYGYTFGSGTRLTVV.

The gene calls are TRBV6-2 or TRBV6-3 and TRBJ2-5; D may be TRBD1 (6 bases). The germline gives CDR1 MNHEY, CDR2 SVGEGT. V was pared by 2 bases and J by 4 bases, with 17 bases between. This CDR3 is built from 16 residues. CDR3 coding DNA: TGTGCCAGCAGTTACGGACGACAGGATGTGGGAGAGACCCAGTACTTC. This sequence encodes CASSYGRQDVGETQYF.

This chain joins TRBV3-1 (or the pseudogene TRBV3-2) and TRBJ1-6; possibly TRBD1 for D (5 bases). CDR3 length equals 16 residues. The germline V gene encodes CDR1 LGHDT and CDR2 YNNKEL (reference sequence). V gave up 4 bases and J gave up 7 bases, with 17 bases separating them. The CDR3 loop reads CASSPRSGHGNSPLHF. CDR3 sequence (DNA): TGTGCCAGCAGCCCAAGGTCCGGACACGGCAATTCACCCCTCCACTTT.

This clone turned up a few times. The chain joins TRBV7-9 to TRBJ1-5; D call uncertain. The V end was cut by 1 base, the J end by 9 bases, with 7 bases between. Germline CDR1 and CDR2: SEHNR and FQNEAQ (reference sequence). This CDR3 has 12 amino acids. The CDR3 reads CASSLVEGPQHF. CDR3 sequence (DNA): TGTGCCAGCAGCTTAGTGGAGGGGCCCCAGCATTTT.

V gene TRBV7-7 combines with J gene TRBJ2-5; TRBD2 might be the D (5 bases). The CDR3 sequence is 15 residues long. The germline V and J ends were trimmed by 1 base and 1 base, with 10 bases remaining between them. Per germline, CDR1 SSHAT and CDR2 FNYEAQ (reference sequence). CDR3 amino acids: CASSLGSGLQETQYF. In DNA, the CDR3 is TGTGCCAGCAGCTTAGGGAGTGGACTCCAAGAGACCCAGTACTTC.

This clone has only one observation. This sequence joins TRBV5-1 and TRBJ1-4; TRBD1 matches at 7 bases. V was clipped by 4 bases and J by 3 bases; unmatched bases: 15. There are 18 residues in the CDR3. The germline V gene has CDR1 SGHRS and CDR2 YFSETQ. The CDR3 region is CASSPWDSRIGSNEKLFF. CDR3 sequence (DNA): TGCGCCAGCAGCCCCTGGGACAGTCGCATTGGGTCTAATGAAAAACTGTTTTTT.

In nucleotides, the CDR3 is TGTGCCAGCAGCTTTGGGCTGGGCACTGAAGCTTTCTTT. Translating it yields CASSFGLGTEAFF. The J gene is TRBJ1-1, the V gene TRBV7-3; D unclear. Per the germline V gene, CDR1 is SGHTA and CDR2 is FQGTGA. This CDR3 spans 13 amino acids. The ends were cut back, 3 bases at V and 4 bases at J, with 9 bases in the middle. The full variable domain, with the rest looked up from reference TRBV7-3 and TRBJ1-1, is GAGVSQTPSNKVTEKGKYVELRCDPISGHTALYWYRQSLGQGPEFLIYFQGTGAADDSGLPNDRFFAVRPEGSVSTLKIQRTERGDSAVYLCASSFGLGTEAFFGQGTRLTVV.

The chain recombines TRBV19 with TRBJ1-2; D may be TRBD1 (5 bases). CDR3 length: 15 residues. CDR1 and CDR2 from the germline V gene are LNHDA and SQIVND (reference sequence). The ends were cut back, 0 bases at V and 0 bases at J, with 8 bases in the middle. This CDR3 is CASSIDSRANYGYTF. The CDR3 DNA sequence: TGTGCCAGTAGTATAGATTCCAGGGCTAACTATGGCTACACCTTC.

The chain recombines TRBV6-6 with TRBJ2-1, with D possibly matching TRBD2 (5 bases). V lost 5 bases to trimming and J lost 9 bases, with 11 bases between them. The CDR3 consists of 12 residues. The germline V gene has CDR1 MNHNY and CDR2 SVGAGI (reference sequence). CDR3 sequence: CASSRTRLEQFF. The CDR3 coding sequence is TGTGCCAGCAGTCGAACTAGGCTTGAGCAGTTCTTC.

This clone was seen at least ten times. V gene TRBV7-3 combines with J gene TRBJ1-2, with TRBD1 matching over 8 bases. V lost 4 bases to trimming and J lost 8 bases; unmatched junction nucleotides: 9. The CDR3 consists of 14 residues. Germline CDR1 SGHTA, CDR2 FQGTGA. CDR3 sequence (DNA): TGTGCCAGCAGCTCTGGACAGGGTCTAGGGGGCTACACCTTC. Its translation is CASSSGQGLGGYTF. Supplemented by reference TRBV7-3 and TRBJ1-2, the full variable domain reads GAGVSQTPSNKVTEKGKYVELRCDPISGHTALYWYRQSLGQGPEFLIYFQGTGAADDSGLPNDRFFAVRPEGSVSTLKIQRTERGDSAVYLCASSSGQGLGGYTFGSGTRLTVV.

V and J are TRBV11-2 and TRBJ2-4; 10 bases are shared with TRBD2. V was clipped by 4 bases and J by 7 bases; unmatched bases: 7. The CDR3 runs 15 residues. Germline CDR1 is SGHAT and CDR2 is FQNNGV. CDR3 amino acids: CASSSTSGGGNIQYF. The CDR3 DNA reads as TGTGCCAGCAGCTCCACCAGCGGGGGGGGCAACATTCAGTACTTC.

The chain joins TRBV14 to TRBJ1-1; the D is unclear. V lost 4 bases to trimming and J lost 3 bases, with 9 bases between them. The germline V gene encodes CDR1 SGHDN and CDR2 FVKESK. The CDR3 sequence is 13 residues long. The CDR3: CASSRGGYTEAFF. The CDR3 DNA reads as TGTGCCAGCAGCCGCGGAGGATACACTGAAGCTTTCTTT.

The rearrangement joins TRBV6-5 to TRBJ1-3; D remains unclear. V was cut by 0 bases and J by 0 bases, with 9 bases left in between. The CDR3 runs 16 residues. CDR1 MNHEY and CDR2 SVGAGI come from the germline V gene. CDR3 sequence reads: CASSYSTGISGNTIYF. CDR3 nucleotides: TGTGCCAGCAGTTACTCGACCGGGATCTCTGGAAACACCATATATTTT.

This chain joins TRBV5-6 and TRBJ2-1, with D maybe TRBD1 (6 bases). Germline V gene sequence: CDR1 SGHDT, CDR2 YYEEEE. With 3 bases removed from V and 5 bases from J, the gap between germline ends came to 15 bases. The CDR3 is made up of 15 amino acids. In DNA form, the CDR3 reads TGTGCCAGCAGCTACCTAGGGGGATGGGACAATGAGCAGTTCTTC. It encodes CASSYLGGWDNEQFF.

V and J are TRBV7-3 and TRBJ2-7, with 9 nucleotides matching TRBD1. This CDR3 spans 15 amino acids. Germline values: CDR1 SGHTA, CDR2 FQGTGA. V lost 3 bases, J lost 5 bases, and 8 bases stayed unmatched. CDR3 nucleotides: TGTGCCAGCAGCTTCCCGGGACAGGGCTTCCACGAGCAGTACTTC. Encoded protein: CASSFPGQGFHEQYF.

V gene TRBV5-6 combines with J gene TRBJ2-1, with 9 bases aligning to TRBD1. This CDR3 comprises 12 residues. The V segment lost 4 bases and the J segment 15 bases; nucleotides outside the gene matches: 8. Germline V gene data show CDR1 as SGHDT and CDR2 as YYEEEE. Here the CDR3 DNA reads TGTGCCAGCAGCACGGGACAGGGTAATGTGTTCTTC. This sequence encodes CASSTGQGNVFF.

This chain connects TRBV14 to TRBJ2-1, with 9 bases fitting TRBD2. V was pared by 4 bases and J by 8 bases, with 9 bases of the junction left unmatched. The germline gives CDR1 SGHDN, CDR2 FVKESK. The CDR3 spans 15 residues. The CDR3 region has the DNA TGTGCCAGCAGCCTGGGCGGGAGGGCTAGGGATGAGCAGTTCTTC. It yields the protein CASSLGGRARDEQFF. The full variable domain, in which reference TRBV14 and TRBJ2-1 provide the parts outside the CDR3, is EAGVTQFPSHSVIEKGQTVTLRCDPISGHDNLYWYRRVMGKEIKFLLHFVKESKQDESGMPNNRFLAERTGGTYSTLKVQPAELEDSGVYFCASSLGGRARDEQFFGPGTRLTVL.

This sequence joins TRBV30 and TRBJ2-7; 10 bases align to TRBD1. Germline V CDR1 and CDR2: GTSNPN, SVGIG (reference sequence). The V gene end was trimmed by 0 bases and the J gene end by 3 bases; junction bases not matched to a gene: 2. The CDR3 runs 14 residues. CDR3 sequence (DNA): TGTGCCTGGAGTGTTGGACAGGGGGACTACGAGCAGTACTTC. Its translation: CAWSVGQGDYEQYF.

The rearrangement joins TRBV28 to TRBJ1-2, with 8 bases fitting TRBD1. Germline V CDR1 and CDR2: MDHEN, SYDVKM. This CDR3 is built from 15 residues. V was pared by 2 bases and J by 2 bases, with 4 bases of the junction left unmatched. In DNA form, the CDR3 reads TGTGCCAGCAGTTTAAGACAGGGGACGAACTATGGCTACACCTTC. This encodes CASSLRQGTNYGYTF.

The chain combines TRBV5-4 with TRBJ1-2; 7 bases match TRBD1. Germline lookup yields CDR1 SGHNT and CDR2 YYREEE (reference sequence). With V trimmed by 2 bases and J by 3 bases, 1 base remained unmatched. This CDR3 contains 13 residues. CDR3 in amino acids: CASSLTGDYGYTF. Here the CDR3 DNA reads TGTGCCAGCAGCTTAACAGGGGACTATGGCTACACCTTC.

The chain couples TRBV3-1 (or the pseudogene TRBV3-2) to TRBJ1-2; 8 nucleotides line up with TRBD1. V was clipped by 4 bases and J by 8 bases; unmatched bases: 15. This CDR3 contains 16 residues. Germline V gene data show CDR1 as LGHDT and CDR2 as YNNKEL (reference sequence). In DNA form, the CDR3 reads TGTGCCAGCAGCCCAAGGACAGGGCGGCGGAATATGGGCTACACCTTC. This codes for CASSPRTGRRNMGYTF.

V and J are TRBV2 and TRBJ1-6; 9 nucleotides line up with TRBD1. CDR1 and CDR2 (germline): SNHLY, FYNNEI. With 6 bases clipped from V and 10 bases from J, the junction kept 7 bases outside the gene matches. This CDR3 is built from 14 residues. The CDR3 nucleotides read TGTGCCAGCAGCCGGGACAGGGAAGGATCACCCCTCCACTTT. Translated: CASSRDREGSPLHF. Together with reference TRBV2 and TRBJ1-6, the CDR3 gives the full variable domain: EPEVTQTPSHQVTQMGQEVILRCVPISNHLYFYWYRQILGQKVEFLVSFYNNEISEKSEIFDDQFSVERPDGSNFTLKIRSTKLEDSAMYFCASSRDREGSPLHFGNGTRLTVT.